Given below is one T cell receptor (beta chain) in context. This record comes from a study of T cell clusters in autoimmune cytopenias. TRB rearrangements were amplified by touch-down multiplex PCR with mixed TRB-A/B primers. TCRdb re-called the multiplex PCR reads and catalogs CDR3 proteins one per entry, DNA excluded. The sample table includes about 4,000 distinct CDR3 sequences. TRB amplification used approximately 250 ng of peripheral blood genomic DNA. CDR3 length equals 15 residues. Germline V gene lookup returns CDR1 MNHNS and CDR2 SASEGT. These records were also assigned to another study, of T cell repertoires in aging, cancer and after chemotherapy. According to that study: Repeat sampling of healthy donors over several months to years showed clear clonal overlap.

The sequenced material came from peripheral blood. J is TRBJ1-5 and V is TRBV6-1; TCRdb's D call, TRBD1, is unchecked because there is no DNA. This TCR was recovered from a human donor in good health. The CDR3 here is CASTSGTGGTQPQHF.